What follows are 5 T cell receptor beta chains derived from one specimen sequenced in a study of blood T cell repertoires in COVID-19. TCRdb keeps only in-frame clones here, not all; method: immunoSEQ multiplex PCR. The sample has 200,000 to 250,000 clones; 84% are singletons. The sequencing input was PBMCs or T cells enriched from blood (not recorded which). These receptors were collected from a middle-aged woman who had recovered from COVID-19.

Turning to this clone: Other DNA sequences within the sample encode an identical CDR3. The chain employs TRBV5-1 and TRBJ2-7; 10 bases map to TRBD1. Germline V CDR1 and CDR2: SGHRS, YFSETQ. The CDR3 extends over 13 amino acids. V trimming: 3 bases; J trimming: 4 bases; junction bases outside the gene matches: 1. The CDR3 sequence: CASSWDRGYEQYF. The CDR3 bases are TGCGCCAGCAGCTGGGACAGGGGTTACGAGCAGTACTTC.

The CDR3 coding sequence is TGTGCCAGCAGCCCCTGGGCAGCCTACAATGAGCAGTTCTTC. Translated: CASSPWAAYNEQFF. This chain links TRBV7-9 with TRBJ2-1; D ambiguous. V was clipped by 5 bases and J by 2 bases, with 10 bases between them. The CDR3 covers 14 residues. Germline V gene sequence: CDR1 SEHNR, CDR2 FQNEAQ (reference sequence). The whole variable domain, filled in from reference TRBV7-9 and TRBJ2-1, reads DTGVSQNPRHKITKRGQNVTFRCDPISEHNRLYWYRQTLGQGPEFLTYFQNEAQLEKSRLLSDRFSAERPKGSFSTLEIQRTEQGDSAMYLCASSPWAAYNEQFFGPGTRLTVL.

The J gene is TRBJ2-3, the V gene TRBV11-1, with 7 bases that match TRBD2. V shed 5 bases and J 4 bases; nucleotides not matched to a gene: 6. CDR1 is SGHAT, CDR2 FQDESV, per germline (reference sequence). The CDR3 consists of 14 residues. The CDR3 DNA is TGTGCCAGCAGCCGGCGGGAGTTCCCAGATACGCAGTATTTT. Amino acid sequence: CASSRREFPDTQYF.

The rearrangement links TRBV16 to TRBJ2-7; 7 positions match TRBD1. Per germline, CDR1 KGHSY and CDR2 FQNENV. This CDR3 comprises 14 residues. Trimming at V came to 4 bases and at J to 2 bases, leaving 5 bases not matched to a gene. Written as DNA, the CDR3 is TGTGCCAGCAGCCGCCCGGACAGGACCTACGAGCAGTACGTC. It codes for CASSRPDRTYEQYV.

V gene TRBV3-1 (or the pseudogene TRBV3-2) combines with J gene TRBJ1-1, with D perhaps TRBD1 (5 bases). Trimming removed 4 bases at V and 8 bases at J, with 11 bases between. CDR1 and CDR2 (germline): LGHDT, YNNKEL (reference sequence). The CDR3 sequence is 12 residues long. This CDR3 reads CASSPGGGEAFF. DNA of the CDR3: TGTGCCAGCAGCCCCGGCGGGGGAGAAGCTTTCTTT.